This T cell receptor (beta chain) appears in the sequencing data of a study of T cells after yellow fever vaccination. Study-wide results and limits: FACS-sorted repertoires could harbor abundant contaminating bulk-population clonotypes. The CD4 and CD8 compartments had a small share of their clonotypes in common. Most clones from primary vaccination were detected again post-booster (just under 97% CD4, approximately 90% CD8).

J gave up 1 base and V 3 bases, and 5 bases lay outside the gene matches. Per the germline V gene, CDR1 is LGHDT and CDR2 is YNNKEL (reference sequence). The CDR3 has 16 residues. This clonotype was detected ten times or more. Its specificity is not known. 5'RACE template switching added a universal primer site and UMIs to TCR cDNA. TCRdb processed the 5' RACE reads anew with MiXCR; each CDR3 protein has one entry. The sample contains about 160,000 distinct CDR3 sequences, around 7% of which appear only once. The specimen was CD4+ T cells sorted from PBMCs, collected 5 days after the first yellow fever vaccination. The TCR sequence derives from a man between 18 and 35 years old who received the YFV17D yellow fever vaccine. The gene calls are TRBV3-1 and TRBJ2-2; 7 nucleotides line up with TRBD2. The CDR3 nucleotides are TGTGCCAGCAGCCATACGAAGCGGGGGAACACCGGGGAGCTGTTTTTT. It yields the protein CASSHTKRGNTGELFF.